This TCR beta chain stems from a study of T-cell reconstitution after alpha-beta-depleted transplantation in children. Study-wide results and caveats: In patients about two months after transplant, alpha-beta T cells reportedly arose from several hundred expanded graft clones.

The CDR3 sequence is 14 residues long. Trimming took 2 bases from V and 4 from J, leaving 11 bases between them. This clonotype occurred a few times. Its specificity is not known. Construction of the TCRbeta library involved unique molecular identifiers. TCRdb analysed the PCR reads with MiXCR anew, one entry per CDR3 protein. The top ten hold roughly 28% of the sample, which has about 980,000 distinct CDR3 sequences, about 29% seen once. The clonotype was recovered from a boy in the first two years of life who had a stem cell transplant for SCID, so the T cells may come from the graft donor. The rearrangement uses TRBV12-3 or TRBV12-4 and TRBJ1-2, with a possible D match to TRBD1 (5 bases). The material was PBMCs, mostly from graft donor cells, obtained 360 days after TCRalphabeta/CD19-depleted stem cell transplant. The CDR3 sequence: CASSLFLRAYGYTF. The CDR3 DNA reads as TGTGCCAGCAGTTTATTTCTCAGGGCCTATGGCTACACCTTC.